This T cell receptor beta chain was sequenced in a study of blood T cell repertoires in COVID-19 (dated by TCRdb to the early 2020s). Study-level background: Samples covering the acute and convalescent phases of COVID-19 were provided by collaborators in the United States, Italy and Spain. The prospective study material was composed of cDNA or gDNA derived from T cells, B-cell-depleted T cells, or PBMCs. Deeply sampled blood TCRbeta repertoires from subjects exposed to, actively infected with, or recovered from COVID-19 were included in the dataset. The repertoires were released in a freely available public database intended as a resource for research on the immune response to SARS-CoV-2. The samples were drawn from the first 160 participants of the ongoing ImmuneRACE study and from 1,254 subjects provided by 6 global collaborators. A de-identified subject ID, COVID-19 status, age in years and sex were almost always included in the sample metadata. Where available, HLA class I and class II types were obtained from metadata supplied by the sample provider rather than from assay-based typing. Study-wide conclusions, independent of this receptor: How much clinical and demographic metadata was included differed by source and by participant, and the metadata was provided uncurated.

Another Seattle source contributed samples from volunteer blood donors who had recovered from COVID-19. Each collaborating institution followed its own protocols to collect whole blood in K2EDTA tubes. For TCRbeta analysis, collaborators shipped samples in one of three forms: frozen whole blood, isolated PBMCs, or DNA extracted from either of those sample types. TCRbeta CDR3 regions were amplified from genomic DNA using the immunoSEQ Assay, a bias-controlled multiplex PCR. The authors' pipeline ran thus. Nucleated cell counts per sample were estimated from amplification of reference gene primers within the assay. Sequence reads were collapsed and filtered to measure the absolute abundance of every unique TCRbeta CDR3 rearrangement. For each sample, productive Simpson clonality was calculated as the square root of Simpson's diversity index across productive rearrangements. TCRdb re-hosts the immuneACCESS table, in-frame sequences only. Its copies lack some clones; in the studies checked, an unresolved V gene accounts for under half of them, and the cause for the rest is not known. V and J calls and clone size are those listed in that table; D and trimming were worked out from the DNA. Across this sample there are approximately 250,000 clones, with about nine tenths seen only once. The top ten clones comprise under 2% of the sample.

This clone was observed a single time. The antigen it recognizes is unknown. Nothing much larger sits one base from this clone, and base qualities are not available. CDR1 and CDR2, per the germline V gene, are ENHRY and SYGVKD. Inclusive of the bounding cysteine and phenylalanine, the CDR3 is 18 residues long. Only the CDR3 DNA stays, 54 bases, in frame from base 1. V is pared back by 0 bases and J by 0 bases, with 18 bases lying between the germline termini. This sequence was found in a woman aged 60-70 years who had recovered from COVID-19. Here the chain combines TRBV10-3 and TRBJ2-7; matching of 5 bases hints at TRBD2 as the D gene. Source material: peripheral blood. The CDR3 region reads CAISESSFWTQSSYEQYF. The DNA is as follows: TGTGCCATCAGTGAGTCGTCGTTTTGGACTCAGAGCTCCTACGAGCAGTACTTC.